The following is a T cell receptor (beta chain) sequence with its context. The sample comes from a study of T-cell memory formation after mild COVID-19. MiXCR, run by TCRdb on the 5' RACE reads, gives a single entry per CDR3 protein. The sample lists roughly 480,000 distinct CDR3 sequences; roughly 23% were seen once. The CDR3 contains 13 residues. Germline loops: CDR1 DFQATT, CDR2 SNEGSKA (reference sequence). Trimming cost V 6 bases and J 5 bases; bases outside gene matches: 4. The sample was PBMCs or a T cell subset sorted from them (not recorded which). This sequence was found in an adult woman who had mild COVID-19 (a few samples of this study predate the infection). Cell type and time point are not known. The V and J genes are TRBV20-1 and TRBJ2-1; TRBD1 aligns across 10 bases. The CDR3 here is CSAGGQGHNEQFF. In DNA form, the CDR3 reads TGCAGTGCCGGGGGACAGGGGCACAATGAGCAGTTCTTC.